The clone carrying this TCR beta chain came up many times. Its target is unknown. This specimen belongs to a study of Graves' ophthalmopathy and Graves' hyperthyroidism. Study outcomes and limitations: Blood shared most expanded thyroid clonotypes above 0.001 frequency.

In germline, CDR1 is LNHDA, CDR2 SQIVND (reference sequence). V lost 6 bases, J lost 3 bases, and 5 bases stayed unmatched. This CDR3 is built from 14 residues. Amplification targeted the TCR beta CDR3 regions, with RNA transcripts as the source material. The first-round RT-PCR employed HTBI primers together with the Qiagen OneStep RT-PCR kit. A multiplex PCR was then performed as the second round. MiXCR, applied by TCRdb to the multiplex PCR reads, yields one record per CDR3 protein. Found here are about 170,000 distinct CDR3 sequences, less than 45% of them singletons; the top ten hold about 5.8%. The TCR originated in a woman in her 40s with Graves' ophthalmopathy. Source material: peripheral blood. The V gene is TRBV19, the J gene TRBJ1-1; 9 bases agree with TRBD1. This CDR3 reads CASRRRTGDTEAFF. CDR3 sequence (DNA): TGTGCCAGTAGACGAAGGACAGGGGACACTGAAGCTTTCTTT.